This T cell receptor (beta chain) was captured in a study of blood T cell repertoires in COVID-19. Per the original data handling: Amplification of reference gene primers provided the estimated nucleated cell counts. Libraries were prepared by immunoSEQ multiplex PCR; TCRdb keeps only in-frame clonotypes and omits some of them. V, J and clone size are taken as reported in that table, and D and trimming were inferred from the DNA itself. The table lists over 250,000 clones, 87% of them singletons. Participants reported their clinical history, and cohort assignment relied on those reports. This CDR3 has 14 residues. V shed 4 bases and J shed 0 bases, with 9 bases lying between them. Germline assignment: CDR1 SEHNR and CDR2 FQNEAQ (reference sequence).

The chain employs TRBV7-9 and TRBJ1-2; D might be TRBD1 (5 bases). The sample taken for sequencing was PBMCs or T cells enriched from blood (not recorded which). This receptor was obtained from a woman between 18 and 29 years old who had recovered from COVID-19. CDR3 sequence: CASSWTQANYGYTF. In DNA, the CDR3 is TGTGCCAGCAGCTGGACACAAGCTAACTATGGCTACACCTTC. The variable domain in full, completed from reference TRBV7-9 and TRBJ1-2, reads DTGVSQNPRHKITKRGQNVTFRCDPISEHNRLYWYRQTLGQGPEFLTYFQNEAQLEKSRLLSDRFSAERPKGSFSTLEIQRTEQGDSAMYLCASSWTQANYGYTFGSGTRLTVV.